The 16 T cell receptor beta chains given below trace back to one sample, sequenced in a study of response to subunit inactivated influenza vaccine (dated by TCRdb to 2016 to 2019). Library prep was done by RT-PCR. These reads were obtained on an Illumina HiSeq 2500. TCRdb's own reprocessing of the public reads used fastp at Q25 and MiXCR and kept productive beta chains. Identical CDR3 protein sequences are pooled into one entry, listed with their most common genes and DNA. This sample gives fewer than 250,000 distinct CDR3 sequences in total; 13% to 15% of them show up just once. The leading ten clones occupy approximately 30% of the sample. The input for sequencing was CD8+ T cells sorted from PBMCs, taken 4 to 6 days after vaccination. These receptors all come from a man aged 50-60 years who received an inactivated influenza vaccine. Donor details come from another sample of the same person, matched by shared clones.

This chain joins TRBV29-1 and TRBJ2-2; the match to TRBD1 covers 9 bases. Germline V gives CDR1 SQVTM, CDR2 ANQGSEA. CDR3 size: 16 residues. Losses at the gene ends were 2 bases for V and 2 bases for J; bases not matched to a gene: 6. Here the CDR3 DNA reads TGCAGCGTTGAACTGCGGGGACAGGGAAACACCGGGGAGCTGTTTTTT. Its protein is CSVELRGQGNTGELFF.

This clonotype was seen a handful of times. CDR3 sequence reads: CASSQDWTPPFSNEQFF. The CDR3 nucleotides read TGCGCCAGCAGCCAAGATTGGACACCCCCGTTCAGCAATGAGCAGTTCTTC. This chain links TRBV4-3 with TRBJ2-1, with D tentatively TRBD1 (5 bases). This CDR3 region has 17 residues. In germline, CDR1 is LGHNA, CDR2 YSLEER. V lost 0 bases and J 6 bases, leaving 18 bases between the germline ends.

The V call is TRBV9, the J call TRBJ2-1, with 10 bases lining up with TRBD2. This CDR3 region has 15 residues. Germline V CDR1 and CDR2: SGDLS, YYNGEE. Trimming at V came to 4 bases and at J to 4 bases, leaving 5 bases not matched to a gene. The CDR3 DNA sequence: TGTGCCAGCAGCACCCAGGGACTAGCGTACAATGAGCAGTTCTTC. Translated, it gives CASSTQGLAYNEQFF.

The CDR3 is CASSLGGAEEQYF. For the CDR3, the DNA is TGTGCCAGCAGCTTGGGGGGGGCGGAGGAGCAGTACTTC. The chain is built from TRBV7-3 and TRBJ2-7, with a weak D call TRBD2 (7 bases). The germline V gene encodes CDR1 SGHTA and CDR2 FQGTGA. This CDR3 has 13 amino acids. Trimming cost V 3 bases and J 7 bases, with 13 bases left between them.

This clonotype was observed a handful of times. The rearrangement joins TRBV20-1 to TRBJ2-7; D possibly corresponds to TRBD1 (5 bases). Germline CDR1 is DFQATT and CDR2 is SNEGSKA (reference sequence). The CDR3 spans 12 residues. V was pared by 3 bases and J by 1 base, with 7 bases between. DNA of the CDR3: TGCAGTGCTAGCCAGGGATCCTACGAGCAGTACTTC. Residues: CSASQGSYEQYF.

This clonotype has a handful of counts. V usage is TRBV29-1 and J usage is TRBJ1-5; no firm D call. The CDR3 loop spans 13 amino acids. The V and J ends lost 4 bases and 1 base respectively, with 8 bases between them. Germline loops: CDR1 SQVTM, CDR2 ANQGSEA. CDR3 coding DNA: TGCAGCGTTGGCGGTGGGAGCAATCAGCCCCAGCATTTT. Residues: CSVGGGSNQPQHF.

The chain has TRBV28 and TRBJ2-1, with 12 bases aligning to TRBD2. Germline trimming cut 4 bases from V and 5 bases from J; bases unmatched to any gene: 9. The V gene's germline CDR1 is MDHEN and CDR2 SYDVKM. The CDR3 is 17 amino acids. DNA of the CDR3: TGTGCCAGCAGTTCTAGGGCTAGCGGGAGGGCTCACAATGAGCAGTTCTTC. Encoded protein: CASSSRASGRAHNEQFF.

The V and J genes are TRBV7-9 and TRBJ2-5; 7 nucleotides match TRBD1. Germline-derived CDR1 and CDR2 are SEHNR and FQNEAQ (reference sequence). The J segment lost 1 base and the V segment lost 4 bases, leaving 3 bases of the junction unmatched. The CDR3 sequence is 14 residues long. CDR3 coding DNA: TGTGCCAGCAGCTCCCGGGACAGCCAAGAGACCCAGTACTTC. Amino acid sequence: CASSSRDSQETQYF.

The V gene is TRBV20-1, the J gene TRBJ1-2; 7 nucleotides match TRBD1. The V and J ends lost 5 bases and 2 bases, in that order; junction bases with no gene match: 11. The germline V gene encodes CDR1 DFQATT and CDR2 SNEGSKA (reference sequence). The CDR3 consists of 15 residues. The CDR3 loop is CSAWTRDSLNYGYTF. The CDR3 DNA sequence: TGCAGTGCTTGGACCCGGGACAGCCTCAACTATGGCTACACCTTC.

The rearrangement uses TRBV11-2 and TRBJ2-4; D ambiguous. The germline CDR1 and CDR2 sequences are SGHAT and FQNNGV. This CDR3 has 18 residues. V shed 3 bases and J shed 0 bases, with 18 bases lying between them. The CDR3 nucleotides are TGTGCCAGCAGCTTCCCCGAGGACGGGTCTCTAGCCAAAAACATTCAGTACTTC. This codes for CASSFPEDGSLAKNIQYF.

The V call is TRBV4-3, the J call TRBJ2-7; 7 bases align to TRBD2. The CDR3 is made up of 15 amino acids. V was clipped by 5 bases and J by 5 bases; unmatched bases: 12. Germline lookup yields CDR1 LGHNA and CDR2 YSLEER. CDR3 bases: TGCGCCAGCAGCGCATTTACAGGAGCGGGGCACGAGCAGTACTTC. Translating it yields CASSAFTGAGHEQYF.

The V gene is TRBV18, the J gene TRBJ1-1; a weak D match, TRBD1 (6 bases). Per germline, CDR1 KGHSH and CDR2 LQKENI. The CDR3 covers 16 residues. V gave up 2 bases and J gave up 0 bases, with 13 bases separating them. The CDR3 is CASSPTGGTMNTEAFF. DNA for the CDR3: TGTGCCAGCTCACCAACCGGTGGGACAATGAACACTGAAGCTTTCTTT.

This rearrangement joins TRBV12-3 or TRBV12-4 to TRBJ2-7, with D perhaps matching TRBD2 (6 bases). The CDR3 runs 13 residues. Between the trimmed V and J ends, which lost 5 bases and 5 bases, there was a span of 13 bases. The CDR3 region has the DNA TGTGCCAGCAGTCCCTCGCGGGGCCACGAGCAGTACTTC. This translates into CASSPSRGHEQYF.

This chain links TRBV7-8 with TRBJ1-2; possibly TRBD1 for D (5 bases). Trimming removed 2 bases from V and 6 bases from J, with 13 bases in between. CDR1 SGHVS and CDR2 FQNEAQ come from the germline V gene. CDR3 length equals 14 residues. CDR3 in amino acids: CASSLSDMIDGYTF. In nucleotides, the CDR3 is TGTGCCAGCAGCTTATCGGACATGATTGATGGCTACACCTTC.

This clonotype was counted ten times or more. The chain has TRBV27 and TRBJ2-1, with 12 bases fitting TRBD1. V was clipped by 5 bases and J by 10 bases; unmatched bases: 6. CDR3 length: 14 residues. Germline loops: CDR1 MNHEY, CDR2 SMNVEV (reference sequence). The CDR3 protein is CASSGGTGGLEQFF. For the CDR3, the DNA is TGTGCCAGCAGTGGTGGGACAGGGGGCTTGGAGCAGTTCTTC.

The J gene is TRBJ1-2, the V gene TRBV6-5, with D maybe TRBD1 (5 bases). Looked up from germline, CDR1 is MNHEY and CDR2 is SVGAGI. V lost 2 bases to trimming and J lost 4 bases, with 11 bases between them. CDR3 size: 14 residues. The chain's CDR3 is CASSYAREAYGYTF. CDR3 coding DNA: TGTGCCAGCAGTTACGCCAGGGAGGCCTATGGCTACACCTTC.